This TCR beta chain is from a study of blood T cell repertoires in COVID-19. Turning to the study itself: Specimens from acute and convalescent COVID-19 originated in the United States, Italy and Spain. T cells, B-cell-depleted T cells, or PBMCs supplied cDNA or gDNA.

Recruited during active infection, patients (from Seattle) were subsequently followed longitudinally. Authors' data handling: How many nucleated cells were present was estimated from reference gene primer amplification. Clones were sequenced by immunoSEQ multiplex PCR, and TCRdb holds only the in-frame ones, with some missing. Clone size and V and J calls were adopted from that table, with D and trimming inferred from the DNA. The sample comprises approximately 180,000 clones, roughly 84% of which are singletons, and about 7% rests with the top ten. This clone was picked up a small number of times. The sequence was collected from a middle-aged woman with COVID-19, enrolled during active disease. Sequences were obtained from peripheral blood.

The CDR3: CASSKGNRGSGNTIYF. The CDR3, as DNA: TGTGCCAGCAGCAAAGGGAACAGGGGGTCGGGAAACACCATATATTTT. The chain links TRBV21-1 to TRBJ1-3; the table assigns TRBD1, which was not confirmed against the DNA. TRBV21-1 is labeled a pseudogene. This CDR3 contains 16 residues.